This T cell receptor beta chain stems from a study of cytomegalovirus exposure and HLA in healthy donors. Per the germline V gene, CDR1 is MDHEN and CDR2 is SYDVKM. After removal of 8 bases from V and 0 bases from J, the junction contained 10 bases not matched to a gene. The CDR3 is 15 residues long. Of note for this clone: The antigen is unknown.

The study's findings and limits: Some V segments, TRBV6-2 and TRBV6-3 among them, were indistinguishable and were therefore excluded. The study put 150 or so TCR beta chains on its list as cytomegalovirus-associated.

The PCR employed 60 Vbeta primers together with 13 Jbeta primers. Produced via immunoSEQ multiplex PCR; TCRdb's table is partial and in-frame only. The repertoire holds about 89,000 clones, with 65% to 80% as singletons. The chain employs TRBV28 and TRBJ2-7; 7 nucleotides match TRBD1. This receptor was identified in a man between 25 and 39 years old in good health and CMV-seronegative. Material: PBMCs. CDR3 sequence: CASSEPWDSSYEQYF. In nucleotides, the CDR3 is TGTGCCAGCTCTGAGCCCTGGGACAGCTCCTACGAGCAGTACTTC.